Below, one T cell receptor (beta chain) is given with its context. Its specificity is not known. A much larger clone sits a single nucleotide away, making a read error possible. The conserved phenylalanine or tryptophan normally closing the CDR3 is absent here, so this likely arose from a read error. This entry belongs to a study of CD8+CD57+ T cells in acquired aplastic anemia. About the research overall: The study obtained an average of around 3.4 ug of DNA from sorted CD4+ and CD8+ cells. In CD4+ cells, healthy donors produced an average of around 9.9 million reads. Study outcomes and limitations: Between the patient and control groups, CD8+ Simpson's diversity did not differ significantly. Both patients and controls carried the same twenty-nine CD8+ CDR3 sequences.

Trimming removed 7 bases from V and 5 bases from J; junction bases left unmatched: 10. The CDR3 loop spans 14 amino acids. Genomic DNA, serving as template, underwent TCR beta VDJ and CDR3 profiling. Each CDR3 protein is one row after TCRdb ran MiXCR on the reads. Of hundreds of thousands of distinct CDR3 sequences listed, roughly 68% are singletons. The TCR was taken from a human donor in good health, serving as a control. The source material was sorted CD4+, CD8+, or CD8+CD57+ T cells (not recorded which) from PBMCs. This chain uses TRBV12-3 or TRBV12-4 with TRBJ1-1; 7 nucleotides match TRBD1. CDR3 nucleotide sequence: TGTGCCAGCACCAAGACAGGGTCGGGGACTGAAGCTTTCTTG. This sequence encodes CASTKTGSGTEAFL.